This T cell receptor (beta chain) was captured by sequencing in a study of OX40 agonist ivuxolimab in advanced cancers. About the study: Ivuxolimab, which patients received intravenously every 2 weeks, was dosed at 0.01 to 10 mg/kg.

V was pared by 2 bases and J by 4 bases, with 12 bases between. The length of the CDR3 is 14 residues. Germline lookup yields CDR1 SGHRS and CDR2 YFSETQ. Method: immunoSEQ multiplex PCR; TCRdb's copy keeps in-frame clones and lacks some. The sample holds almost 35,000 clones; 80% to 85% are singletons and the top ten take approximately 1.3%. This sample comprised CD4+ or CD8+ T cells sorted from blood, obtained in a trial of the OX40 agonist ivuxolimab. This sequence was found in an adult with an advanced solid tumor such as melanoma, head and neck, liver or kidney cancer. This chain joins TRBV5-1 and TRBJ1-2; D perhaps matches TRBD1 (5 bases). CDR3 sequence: CASSFHPDSYGYTF. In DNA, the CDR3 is TGCGCCAGCAGCTTCCATCCCGACAGCTATGGCTACACCTTC.